This TCR beta chain was captured by sequencing in a study of T-cell reconstitution after alpha-beta-depleted transplantation in children. Preparation of the TCRbeta library involved a method that used unique molecular identifiers. Via MiXCR, TCRdb re-called the PCR reads, giving one row per CDR3 protein. This sample has 500,000 to 600,000 distinct CDR3 sequences, with roughly 30% found just once. Only a few counts were recorded for this clonotype. With 2 bases removed from V and 3 bases from J, the gap between germline ends came to 12 bases. The germline V gene has CDR1 SGHRS and CDR2 YFSETQ. The CDR3 sequence is 14 residues long.

The chain joins TRBV5-1 to TRBJ2-7, with unresolved D. The receptor was derived from a boy younger than two with Wiskott-Aldrich syndrome, due to receive a stem cell transplant. The sample was PBMCs, taken before TCRalphabeta/CD19-depleted stem cell transplant. CDR3 sequence: CASSLAGHIYEQYF. In DNA, the CDR3 is TGCGCCAGCAGCTTAGCAGGCCACATCTACGAGCAGTACTTC.